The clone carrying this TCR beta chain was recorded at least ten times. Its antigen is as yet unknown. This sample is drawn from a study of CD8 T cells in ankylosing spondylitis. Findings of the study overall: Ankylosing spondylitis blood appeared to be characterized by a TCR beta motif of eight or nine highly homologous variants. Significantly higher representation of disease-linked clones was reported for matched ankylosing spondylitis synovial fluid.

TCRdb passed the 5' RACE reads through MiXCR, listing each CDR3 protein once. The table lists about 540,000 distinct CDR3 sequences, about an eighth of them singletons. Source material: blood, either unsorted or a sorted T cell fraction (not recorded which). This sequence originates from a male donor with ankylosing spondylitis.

This chain's CDR3 is CASSLISGSYNEQFF. The DNA of the CDR3 is TGCGCCAGCAGCTTGATTAGCGGGAGCTACAATGAGCAGTTCTTC. The chain employs TRBV5-1 and TRBJ2-1; 9 bases fit TRBD2. V lost 1 base, J lost 3 bases, and 2 bases stayed unmatched. Germline loops: CDR1 SGHRS, CDR2 YFSETQ. The CDR3 has 15 amino acids.